Listed below are T cell receptor beta chains from one sample, sequenced in a study of shared clonotypes between healthy human individuals. Only in-frame clones appear in the TCRdb table, and some are missing; sequencing was by immunoSEQ multiplex PCR. The sample has 1 million to 1.3 million clones; more than 75% are singletons. The sequenced material came from memory CD4+ T cells from PBMCs. These receptors were obtained from a man aged 18 to 29 in good health. Some clones in this sample may be carry-over from other donors' samples. Each CDR3 is given with its conserved first and last residue. A D gene is named only where the DNA matches it firmly. Some rows mark clone size as missing; the rest say once, few, many or name a class of expanded clone.

j_call clone_size d_call v_call cdr3_nt cdr3_aa
TRBJ2-1 . TRBD1 TRBV4-1 TGCGCCAGCAGCCAAGCCGGGACAGTACATGAGCAGTTCTTC CASSQAGTVHEQFF
TRBJ1-2 once . TRBV7-2 TGTGCCAGCAGCCCAACATGGGACTATGGCTACACCTTC CASSPTWDYGYTF
TRBJ2-5 few . TRBV5-6 TGTGCCAGCAGCTTAAAGAGCAGGGTAGAGTACTTC CASSLKSRVEYF
TRBJ2-1 . . TRBV6-6 TGTGCCAGCAGTTACTCGGGCTTCGGGGGTTACAATGAGCAGTTCTTC CASSYSGFGGYNEQFF
TRBJ2-1 . TRBD2 TRBV7-8 TGTGCCAGCAGCCCGCAACTAGCGGGAGGAACAAATGAGCAGTTCTTC CASSPQLAGGTNEQFF
TRBJ2-7 . TRBD2 TRBV7-2 TGTGCCAGCAGCTTAGCGAGCGGGAGTACCCACGAGCAGTACTTC CASSLASGSTHEQYF
TRBJ1-5 . TRBD1 TRBV2 TGTGCCAGCAAATACAGGGGTCAGCAGAATCAGCCCCAGCATTTT CASKYRGQQNQPQHF
TRBJ2-3 . TRBD2 TRBV10-3 TGTGCCATCACGGGTAGCCCCGGGACTAGCGGACGTGGGAATACGCAGTATTTT CAITGSPGTSGRGNTQYF
TRBJ2-7 . TRBD2 TRBV27 TGTGCCAGCAGTGCTCCGGGACTAGGGTTTAACGAGCAGTACTTC CASSAPGLGFNEQYF
TRBJ2-7 . . TRBV7-9 TGTGCCAGCAGCTTAGTGGAGTCGGGAGACAGGAGGTCCTACGAGCAGTACTTC CASSLVESGDRRSYEQYF
TRBJ2-2 . . TRBV18 TGTGCCAGCTCACCAGAACCGAACACCGGGGAGCTGTTTTTT CASSPEPNTGELFF
TRBJ2-5 . . TRBV14 TGTGCCAGCAGCCAAGACATCAGGGCCGGGACCCAGTACTTC CASSQDIRAGTQYF
TRBJ2-3 . . TRBV7-2 TGTGCCAGCAGCTTCGGGGTTTTAGGCACAGATACGCAGTATTTT CASSFGVLGTDTQYF
TRBJ1-3 . . TRBV18 TGTGCCAGCTCACCCGTCTCAGGGACCGGAAACACCATATATTTT CASSPVSGTGNTIYF
TRBJ2-7 . TRBD1 TRBV6-6 TGTGCCAGCAGTTACGCACAGGGGATCTACGAGCAGTACTTC CASSYAQGIYEQYF
TRBJ1-2 . . TRBV27 TGTGCCAGCAGTCAGCAGGGGACGCTTAACTATGGCTACACCTTC CASSQQGTLNYGYTF
TRBJ1-1 . . TRBV7-2 TGTGCCAGCAGCTTACGGGCCGGACTAAGCTTGAACACTGAAGCTTTCTTT CASSLRAGLSLNTEAFF
TRBJ1-4 . . TRBV2 TGTGCCAGCAGGGTATACGGACGTAGGCAAAAACTGTTTTTT CASRVYGRRQKLFF
TRBJ1-1 . . TRBV30 TGTGCCTGGAGTACCGATTTTAAAGAAGCTTTCTTT CAWSTDFKEAFF
TRBJ2-7 . . TRBV28 TGTGCCAGCAGTCAAATATCAGGGGACGAGCAGTACTTC CASSQISGDEQYF
TRBJ2-7 few . TRBV6-6 TGTGCCAGCAGTCCCACCGACTACGAGCAGTACTTC CASSPTDYEQYF
TRBJ1-1 . . TRBV29-1 TGCAGCGCCCCACGGCCGACAGACACTGAAGCTTTCTTT CSAPRPTDTEAFF